This T cell receptor (beta chain) originates from a study of blood T cell repertoires in COVID-19. Study-wide background: PBMCs, B-cell-depleted T cells, or T cells were the source of the cDNA or gDNA that made up the material.

Original processing methods: Researchers report that nucleated cell counts were estimated from reference gene primer amplification. Generated by immunoSEQ multiplex PCR, the TCRdb table keeps only in-frame clones and is missing some. V, J and clone size are taken as reported in that table, and D and trimming were inferred from the DNA itself. Of tens of thousands of clones in the sample, 88% were seen once. The count of this clone is one. CDR1 and CDR2 (germline): MNHEY, SVGAGI. The CDR3 covers 14 residues. Trimming cost V 2 bases and J 2 bases, with 7 bases left between them. The TCR originated in a woman older than 75 with active or convalescent COVID-19. This chain joins TRBV6-5 and TRBJ1-3, with D hard to call. Sequenced input: peripheral blood. CDR3 sequence: CASSYSRTGNTIYF. CDR3 nucleotides: TGTGCCAGCAGTTACAGCAGGACTGGAAACACCATATATTTT.